This T cell receptor beta chain was profiled in a study of Ad26.COV2.S vaccination and SARS-CoV-2 variants. Study-level points and caveats: The placebo group had lower spike-specific TCR breadth than the vaccine recipients did.

Concerning this clone itself: The antigen remains unidentified.

Treatment defined: roughly 18 received Ad26.COV2.S at low or high dose, single or two shots; a few received placebo; per-sample allocation not given. Sampling happened 63 days after the first vaccine or placebo injection. This CDR3 is built from 14 residues. Trimming took off 5 bases at V and 7 bases at J, with 17 bases between the two ends. The V gene's germline CDR1 is SNHLY and CDR2 FYNNEI. The data were produced by immunoSEQ multiplex PCR, yet TCRdb's version contains in-frame clones alone and is incomplete. This sample has around 320,000 clones, with approximately 80% found just once. This TCR came from a person aged 18 to 65 who received the Ad26.COV2.S COVID-19 vaccine or a placebo. J is TRBJ1-2 and V is TRBV2, with D unresolved. The specimen comprised peripheral blood, sampled in a trial of Ad26.COV2.S vaccine versus placebo. In DNA, the CDR3 is TGTGCCAGCAGTACACGGACCGGGCCCGGTGGCTACACCTTC. Translating gives CASSTRTGPGGYTF.